The 13 T cell receptor beta chains presented below share a single source sample, sequenced in a study of T-cell reconstitution after alpha-beta-depleted transplantation in children. Unique molecular identifiers were built into the TCRbeta library. TCRdb re-called the PCR reads with MiXCR, one entry per CDR3 protein. The sample includes approximately 85,000 distinct CDR3 sequences, around an eighth of them seen just once. The sample here was PBMCs, mostly from graft donor cells, taken 180 days after TCRalphabeta/CD19-depleted stem cell transplant. Receptors originate from a male patient between 2 and 15 years old who had a stem cell transplant for acute lymphoblastic leukemia, so the T cells may come from the graft donor.

V usage is TRBV28 and J usage is TRBJ2-5; perhaps TRBD1 as D (5 bases). Looked up from germline, CDR1 is MDHEN and CDR2 is SYDVKM. CDR3 length equals 12 residues. As DNA, the CDR3 is TGTGCTACCAGGGCAAGTCGAGGGACCCAGTACTTC. Its protein is CATRASRGTQYF.

In its sample, this clonotype was seen many times. The junction does not match germline at one end; this may be a read error. V and J are TRBV25-1 and TRBJ2-5, with TRBD2 as a possible D gene (5 bases). This CDR3 spans 13 amino acids. The germline CDR1 and CDR2 sequences are MGHDK and SYGVNS. The CDR3 DNA reads as TGTGCCAGCATTGAAGAGAGGGAAGAGACCCAGTACTTC. Translating gives CASIEEREETQYF.

The chain recombines TRBV20-1 with TRBJ1-2, with D uncertain. Trimming shortened V by 6 bases and J by 2 bases, and 10 bases separated the two germline ends. The CDR3 loop spans 12 amino acids. CDR1 and CDR2 from the germline V gene are DFQATT and SNEGSKA (reference sequence). CDR3 nucleotide sequence: TGCAGTGCCCGCACAACCAACTATGGCTACACCTTC. It yields the protein CSARTTNYGYTF.

V is TRBV10-2 and J is TRBJ1-2, with 11 bases fitting TRBD1. There are 14 residues in the CDR3. After removal of 9 bases from V and 2 bases from J, the junction contained 5 bases not matched to a gene. Germline loops: CDR1 WSHSY, CDR2 SAAADI. The CDR3 reads CASSRTGGNYGYTF. CDR3 DNA sequence: TGCGCCAGTTCCAGGACAGGGGGCAACTATGGCTACACCTTC.

The CDR3 DNA is TGTGCCAGCAGTGAAGCGCGGGGGTCGAGGGAGCAGTACTTC. This gives the protein CASSEARGSREQYF. This chain uses TRBV6-1 with TRBJ2-7, with 7 bases lining up with TRBD2. J gave up 7 bases and V 0 bases, and 6 bases lay outside the gene matches. The germline V gene has CDR1 MNHNS and CDR2 SASEGT. The CDR3 extends over 14 amino acids.

As regards this clonotype: A single base separates this from a much larger clone, so it may be a read error. The rearrangement joins TRBV12-3 or TRBV12-4 to TRBJ2-7; D is ambiguous. CDR3 length: 13 amino acids. For the CDR3, the DNA is TGTGCCAGCAGTCTGACGGTTTCCTACGAGCAGCACTTC. This gives the protein CASSLTVSYEQHF.

The table lists this clonotype with a few counts. The V call is TRBV29-1, the J call TRBJ1-3; no firm D call. Per germline, CDR1 SQVTM and CDR2 ANQGSEA. The CDR3 covers 11 residues. The CDR3 sequence: CTAGSGNTIYF. CDR3 bases: TGCACCGCGGGATCCGGAAACACCATATATTTT.

The J gene is TRBJ2-5, the V gene TRBV7-2, with D perhaps TRBD1 (6 bases). Per the germline V gene, CDR1 is SGHTA and CDR2 is FQGNSA. V dropped 5 bases and J dropped 3 bases, with 10 bases sitting between them. This CDR3 is built from 13 residues. CDR3 loop: CASSIGQKETQYF. CDR3 DNA sequence: TGTGCCAGCAGCATTGGACAGAAAGAGACCCAGTACTTC. The variable domain in full, completed from reference TRBV7-2 and TRBJ2-5, reads GAGVSQSPSNKVTEKGKDVELRCDPISGHTALYWYRQSLGQGLEFLIYFQGNSAPDKSGLPSDRFSAERTGGSVSTLTIQRTQQEDSAVYLCASSIGQKETQYFGPGTRLLVL.

The chain carries TRBV7-9 and TRBJ2-7; D not certain. Trimming removed 5 bases at V and 3 bases at J, with 8 bases between. In germline, CDR1 is SEHNR, CDR2 FQNEAQ (reference sequence). The CDR3 spans 12 residues. The CDR3 here is CASSLWNYEQYF. The CDR3, as DNA: TGTGCCAGCAGCCTTTGGAACTACGAGCAGTACTTC.

This clonotype showed up just a few times. The rearrangement links TRBV7-2 to TRBJ1-3; D not resolved. The V end was cut by 1 base, the J end by 7 bases, with 11 bases between. Germline-derived CDR1 and CDR2 are SGHTA and FQGNSA. The length of the CDR3 is 14 residues. CDR3 nucleotides: TGTGCCAGCAGCTTAGGACTATATAGGAACACCATATATTTT. This sequence encodes CASSLGLYRNTIYF.

This clonotype was counted only a few times. The rearrangement joins TRBV20-1 to TRBJ2-7, with 8 bases fitting TRBD1. V trimming: 3 bases; J trimming: 3 bases; junction bases outside the gene matches: 4. The CDR3 has 13 amino acids. Germline V lookup: CDR1 DFQATT, CDR2 SNEGSKA (reference sequence). This CDR3 reads CSASQGAGYEQYF. The DNA of the CDR3 is TGCAGTGCTAGCCAGGGGGCTGGCTACGAGCAGTACTTC.

This clonotype has a count of ten or more. The chain is built from TRBV18 and TRBJ2-4, with D uncertain. The length of the CDR3 is 12 residues. V shed 2 bases and J shed 4 bases, with 3 bases lying between them. Germline V gives CDR1 KGHSH, CDR2 LQKENI. The CDR3 nucleotides are TGTGCCAGCTCACCAGAGAAAAACATTCAGTACTTC. It yields the protein CASSPEKNIQYF.

Many counts were recorded for this clonotype. This chain joins TRBV5-1 and TRBJ2-1, with TRBD1 matching 7 bases. This CDR3 is 14 amino acids long. Germline-derived CDR1 and CDR2 are SGHRS and YFSETQ. Trimming removed 2 bases from V and 2 bases from J; junction bases left unmatched: 1. CDR3 DNA: TGCGCCAGCAGCTTAGGACAGGCCTACAATGAGCAGTTCTTC. Residues: CASSLGQAYNEQFF.